This TCR beta chain was recovered during a study of T-cell memory formation after mild COVID-19. In the study overall: Each donor largely had its own TCR clusters.

With constant-segment primers, 5'RACE yielded cDNA libraries of TCR alpha and TCR beta that carried sample barcodes and UMIs. Each CDR3 protein gets one entry after TCRdb re-called the 5' RACE reads with MiXCR. The sample has 170,000 or so distinct CDR3 sequences; over 20% are singletons. Between the trimmed V and J ends, which lost 2 bases and 0 bases, there was a span of 5 bases. Germline-derived CDR1 and CDR2 are ENHRY and SYGVKD. This CDR3 comprises 15 residues. Study-wide results and caveats: The study found contracting CD4+ clones mainly in CM and EM and contracting CD8+ clones in EMRA. The finding that pre-infection memory included some responding clones suggested that cross-reactive memory joined.

For this clonotype: Antigen specificity is unknown.

The sample taken for sequencing was PBMCs or a T cell subset sorted from them (not recorded which). The chain links TRBV10-3 to TRBJ2-6; the D is unclear. The clonotype originates from an adult woman who had mild COVID-19 (a few samples of this study predate the infection). Cell type and time point are not known. CDR3 DNA: TGTGCCATCAGTGAGCAAAACTCTGGGGCCAACGTCCTGACTTTC. It yields the protein CAISEQNSGANVLTF.